Below, 16 T cell receptor beta chains from the same sample are listed, as sequenced in a study of neurological immune-mediated disorders (dated by TCRdb to the late 2010s). Libraries were constructed by 5' RACE. The data were produced on an Illumina HiSeq 2500. TCRdb redid the processing of the public reads, applying fastp at Q25 and MiXCR, and retained in-frame beta chains. Rows are unified per CDR3 protein, each entry keeping the most common DNA and genes. Present in this sample are tens of thousands of distinct CDR3 sequences, 9.5% to 13% of which were seen just once. Of the sample, 3% to 4.5% is held by the ten largest clones. Sample: CD4+ T cells from blood. Receptor source: a woman in her 30s with HTLV-1-associated myelopathy (HAM/TSP).

This clonotype has a count of ten or more. The chain couples TRBV5-1 to TRBJ2-7; no reliable D call. The CDR3 totals 14 residues. The V and J ends lost 6 bases and 2 bases respectively, with 15 bases between them. Germline V gives CDR1 SGHRS, CDR2 YFSETQ. CDR3 protein: CASTRQAAPYEQYF. In DNA form, the CDR3 reads TGCGCCAGCACCCGCCAAGCCGCCCCCTACGAGCAGTACTTC.

In regard to this clonotype: The junction departs from germline at one end; a sequencing error may be responsible. The chain has TRBV20-1 and TRBJ1-5; no firm D call. CDR1 is DFQATT, CDR2 SNEGSKA, per germline (reference sequence). CDR3 length: 13 amino acids. CDR3: CSASLHSNQHQHF. CDR3 DNA sequence: TGCAGTGCTAGTTTGCATAGCAATCAGCACCAGCATTTT.

There are many counts of this clonotype. The rearrangement links TRBV7-2 to TRBJ2-3; D not resolved. Germline CDR1 and CDR2: SGHTA and FQGNSA. With 1 base removed from V and 5 bases from J, the gap between germline ends came to 4 bases. This CDR3 contains 12 residues. The CDR3 reads CASSLGVDTQYF. In nucleotides, the CDR3 is TGTGCCAGCAGCTTAGGTGTAGATACGCAGTATTTT.

This clonotype was seen repeatedly, ten times or more. V is TRBV10-2 and J is TRBJ2-3; 9 bases align to TRBD1. The CDR3 is 13 amino acids. Germline trimming cut 6 bases from V and 4 bases from J; bases unmatched to any gene: 2. Per germline, CDR1 WSHSY and CDR2 SAAADI. The CDR3 nucleotides are TGCGCCAGCAGGGGACAGGGCCCAGATACGCAGTATTTT. This sequence encodes CASRGQGPDTQYF.

This clonotype was detected a few times. The chain employs TRBV18 and TRBJ2-1, with unresolved D. The germline V and J ends were trimmed by 5 bases and 5 bases, with 16 bases remaining between them. The CDR3 consists of 15 residues. CDR1 is KGHSH and CDR2 is LQKENI in the germline V gene. The CDR3 here is CASSDPGQQHNEQFF. The CDR3 coding sequence is TGTGCCAGCTCAGACCCTGGGCAACAACACAATGAGCAGTTCTTC. The variable domain in full, with the rest retrieved from reference TRBV18 and TRBJ2-1, is NAGVMQNPRHLVRRRGQEARLRCSPMKGHSHVYWYRQLPEEGLKFMVYLQKENIIDESGMPKERFSAEFPKEGPSILRIQQVVRGDSAAYFCASSDPGQQHNEQFFGPGTRLTVL.

This clonotype counts as medium-sized. The rearrangement uses TRBV5-5 and TRBJ2-7; D gene ambiguous. The germline CDR1 and CDR2 sequences are SGHKS and YYEKEE (reference sequence). This CDR3 comprises 15 residues. The germline V and J ends were trimmed by 0 bases and 0 bases, with 10 bases remaining between them. The CDR3 nucleotides read TGTGCCAGCAGCTTGGGGCAGGACCCCTCCTACGAGCAGTACTTC. Protein: CASSLGQDPSYEQYF.

This clonotype was recorded at least ten times. This chain connects TRBV27 to TRBJ2-3, with 7 nucleotides matching TRBD1. The CDR3 has 16 residues. The trim removed 9 bases at V and 4 bases at J, leaving 16 bases unmatched. Germline V CDR1 and CDR2: MNHEY, SMNVEV (reference sequence). The CDR3 sequence is CASTNFGTVASDTQYF. CDR3 bases: TGTGCCAGTACCAATTTTGGGACAGTGGCTTCAGATACGCAGTATTTT.

This clonotype appeared many times. This rearrangement joins TRBV5-1 to TRBJ1-2, with a weak D call TRBD1 (5 bases). V shed 5 bases and J shed 4 bases, with 24 bases lying between them. This CDR3 is built from 17 residues. CDR1 is SGHRS, CDR2 YFSETQ, per germline. DNA for the CDR3: TGCGCCAGCAGACCTGAGGCCGACAGAGCTAGAGTCTATGGCTACACCTTC. Its protein is CASRPEADRARVYGYTF.

This clonotype was seen ten or more times. The V call is TRBV20-1, the J call TRBJ2-5, with 12 bases lining up with TRBD2. CDR1 is DFQATT and CDR2 is SNEGSKA in the germline V gene (reference sequence). The CDR3 sequence is 17 residues long. The J segment lost 4 bases and the V segment lost 1 base, leaving 10 bases of the junction unmatched. This CDR3 reads CSARGLAGAAQGETQYF. The CDR3 DNA reads TGCAGTGCTAGAGGACTAGCGGGGGCCGCCCAGGGAGAGACCCAGTACTTC.

This clonotype was counted many times. V usage is TRBV3-1 and J usage is TRBJ2-3; 9 positions match TRBD1. The germline V gene encodes CDR1 LGHDT and CDR2 YNNKEL (reference sequence). The junction had 10 bases not matched to a gene; V was cut back by 4 bases and J by 2 bases. The CDR3 totals 17 residues. Here the CDR3 reads CASSRDQQGAVTDTQYF. DNA of the CDR3: TGTGCCAGCAGCCGAGACCAACAGGGGGCGGTCACAGATACGCAGTATTTT.

This clonotype appeared many times. The genes are TRBV21-1 and TRBJ2-7; the DNA was not used to check the table's D call, TRBD1. TRBV21-1 is termed a pseudogene. This CDR3 comprises 14 residues. Here the CDR3 DNA reads TGTGCCAGCAGCGACTGGGACGGCTCGAACGAGCAGTACTTC. This sequence encodes CASSDWDGSNEQYF.

Ten or more counts support this clonotype. The rearrangement links TRBV7-2 to TRBJ2-1; 7 nucleotides agree with TRBD1. The V gene end was trimmed by 5 bases and the J gene end by 0 bases; junction bases not matched to a gene: 7. Germline lookup yields CDR1 SGHTA and CDR2 FQGNSA. The CDR3 covers 16 residues. The CDR3 region is CASSKNRQGSYNEQFF. The CDR3, as DNA: TGTGCCAGCAGCAAAAACAGACAGGGCTCCTACAATGAGCAGTTCTTC.

This clonotype was counted many times. The chain uses TRBV29-1 and TRBJ2-2, with TRBD1 identical over 9 bases. V was clipped by 7 bases and J by 2 bases; unmatched bases: 8. The CDR3 has 15 residues. Germline CDR1 SQVTM, CDR2 ANQGSEA. CDR3 in DNA: TGCAGCGGCATAACAGGGGGCTTCAACACCGGGGAGCTGTTTTTT. This sequence encodes CSGITGGFNTGELFF.

This clonotype was counted at least ten times. V gene TRBV4-1 combines with J gene TRBJ1-4, with D tentatively TRBD1 (5 bases). Looked up from germline, CDR1 is MGHRA and CDR2 is YSYEKL. The CDR3 length is 15 residues. V lost 2 bases to trimming and J lost 7 bases, with 14 bases between them. This CDR3 reads CASSQRGSVREKLFF. CDR3 in DNA: TGCGCCAGCAGCCAACGGGGGTCGGTACGTGAAAAACTGTTTTTT.

This clonotype was counted at least ten times. The chain is built from TRBV20-1 and TRBJ2-1; the match to TRBD2 covers 7 bases. Losses at the gene ends were 1 base for V and 9 bases for J; bases not matched to a gene: 9. The germline V gene encodes CDR1 DFQATT and CDR2 SNEGSKA (reference sequence). The CDR3 loop spans 14 amino acids. The CDR3 spells CSARVGSGGGEQFF. The CDR3 coding sequence is TGCAGTGCTAGAGTTGGGTCGGGGGGTGGTGAGCAGTTCTTC.

In its sample, this clonotype was seen many times. The V call is TRBV5-5, the J call TRBJ1-5; unclear D gene. The CDR3 is 15 amino acids. Per germline, CDR1 SGHKS and CDR2 YYEKEE (reference sequence). With 0 bases removed from V and 7 bases from J, the gap between germline ends came to 14 bases. The CDR3 coding sequence is TGTGCCAGCAGCTTGGATAGAGCTCCCCAACAGCCCCAGCATTTT. This encodes CASSLDRAPQQPQHF.